The clone carrying this TCR beta chain was seen a few times. Within a library made for alpha chains, this beta chain is off target, and its count is uninformative. The data are from a study of spatial heterogeneity in lung cancer. The J segment lost 4 bases and the V segment lost 4 bases, leaving 4 bases of the junction unmatched. This CDR3 region has 14 residues. In germline, CDR1 is SGDLS, CDR2 YYNGEE. Indicated time point: sample taken at primary tumor resection. Unsorted tumor, nontumor lung tissue or cryopreserved PBMC supplied the whole RNA. A distinct unique molecular identifier was carried by each TCR cDNA molecule. Using its own MiXCR run on the 5' RACE reads, TCRdb lists one record per CDR3 protein. The sample yields some 970 distinct CDR3 sequences, roughly 46% seen once.

Sequencing was performed on PBMCs, taken at surgery. The TCR was taken from a male donor with early-stage non-small cell lung cancer. The chain employs TRBV9 and TRBJ2-2; TRBD1 agrees at 7 bases. CDR3 DNA sequence: TGTGCCAGCAGCCTCCGGACAGGCACCGGGGAGCTGTTTTTT. Its protein product is CASSLRTGTGELFF.